The clone carrying this T cell receptor (beta chain) appeared a single time. This entry is derived from a study of blood T cells in healthy people across ages. Total RNA was isolated from each sample in quantities of at least 6 micrograms. A second about 7 to 11 cycle PCR used barcoded and J-beta primers. Through a template-switch adaptor with 12 random nucleotides, each cDNA molecule received a tag. TCRdb processed the 5' RACE reads anew with MiXCR; each CDR3 protein has one entry. The profile shows about 640,000 distinct CDR3 sequences, roughly 58% of them singletons. V lost 3 bases, J lost 4 bases, and 6 bases stayed unmatched. Germline V gene sequence: CDR1 SGHRS, CDR2 YFSETQ. This CDR3 comprises 15 residues.

The receptor was derived from a man in his fifties or sixties in good health. The sample taken for sequencing was blood. V usage is TRBV5-1 and J usage is TRBJ2-7; 11 bases line up with TRBD1. This CDR3 reads CASSSGQGGLYEQYF. The CDR3, as DNA: TGCGCCAGCAGCTCGGGACAGGGGGGTCTGTACGAGCAGTACTTC.